This T cell receptor beta chain was sequenced for a study of blood T cell repertoires in COVID-19. This clone was detected only once. Only in-frame clones appear in the TCRdb table, and some are missing; sequencing was by immunoSEQ multiplex PCR. This sample has 55,000 to 85,000 clones, with 79% found just once. Sequencing was done on a sample of peripheral blood. The clonotype was recovered from a man aged 55 to 70 with active or convalescent COVID-19.

CDR3 sequence (DNA): TGTGCCAGCAGTTTGTACAGGGTCGAGCAGTACTTC. Amino acid sequence: CASSLYRVEQYF. The chain is built from TRBV28 and TRBJ2-7, with D possibly TRBD1 on 6 matching bases. The CDR3 is made up of 12 amino acids. CDR1 and CDR2 (germline): MDHEN, SYDVKM. V shed 3 bases and J shed 6 bases, with 9 bases lying between them.